These 7 T cell receptor beta chains came from one sample sequenced in a study of T cell repertoires in cytomegalovirus infection. These receptors' antigens are unknown. TCRdb recomputed calls from the reads with MiXCR, one row per CDR3 protein. The sample contains roughly 860,000 distinct CDR3 sequences, over 25% of which appear only once. Sample: cultured CD8+ T cells from PBMCs, taken from culture after CMV antigen stimulation. These TCRs come from a human donor in good health (CMV status not recorded). Some clones in this sample may be carry-over from other donors' samples.

V gene TRBV19 combines with J gene TRBJ1-5; D perhaps matches TRBD1 (6 bases). The CDR3 consists of 17 residues. The ends were cut back, 10 bases at V and 0 bases at J, with 22 bases in the middle. Germline CDR1 is LNHDA and CDR2 is SQIVND (reference sequence). The CDR3 protein is CATRVGGLAYSNQPQHF. The CDR3 DNA is TGTGCCACCAGGGTCGGGGGGCTGGCGTATAGCAATCAGCCCCAGCATTTT.

The V and J genes are TRBV12-5 and TRBJ2-1; 9 bases line up with TRBD1. Germline V gene data show CDR1 as LGHNT and CDR2 as FRNRAP. Trimming took 0 bases from V and 2 from J; bases not matched to a gene: 11. The CDR3 is 19 amino acids. CDR3 protein: CASGLVRPHRDRAYNEQFF. CDR3 nucleotides: TGTGCTAGTGGTTTGGTAAGGCCACACCGGGACAGGGCCTACAATGAGCAGTTCTTC.

In this sample, this clonotype turned up a few times. The genes are TRBV6-2 or TRBV6-3 and TRBJ1-1; no clear D gene. Germline V gives CDR1 MNHEY, CDR2 SVGEGT. Trimming removed 6 bases from V and 1 base from J, with 12 bases in between. The CDR3 totals 14 residues. CDR3: CASRSGRSNTEAFF. CDR3 DNA sequence: TGTGCCAGCAGATCCGGACGTTCGAACACTGAAGCTTTCTTT.

The gene calls are TRBV15 and TRBJ2-1; D may be TRBD1 (6 bases). Germline lookup yields CDR1 LNHNV and CDR2 YYDKDF (reference sequence). Trimming removed 0 bases at V and 4 bases at J, with 16 bases between. CDR3 length: 17 amino acids. The CDR3 protein is CATSREGAEVWYNEQFF. CDR3 DNA sequence: TGTGCCACCAGCAGAGAGGGGGCGGAGGTATGGTACAATGAGCAGTTCTTC.

The rearrangement links TRBV7-6 to TRBJ2-7; maybe TRBD1 (6 bases). Between the trimmed V and J ends, which lost 1 base and 5 bases, there was a span of 18 bases. Germline V lookup: CDR1 SGHVS, CDR2 FNYEAQ. CDR3 length: 16 residues. The CDR3, as DNA: TGTGCCAGCAGCTTAGAGCCCGGGACACCGGACCACGAGCAGTACGTC. Encoded protein: CASSLEPGTPDHEQYV.

The CDR3 here is CASSYPGTGQGYTF. CDR3 nucleotide sequence: TGTGCCAGCAGTTACCCCGGGACAGGGCAAGGCTACACCTTC. This chain uses TRBV6-2 or TRBV6-3 with TRBJ1-2, with TRBD1 matching 9 bases. Per the germline V gene, CDR1 is MNHEY and CDR2 is SVGEGT. CDR3 length: 14 residues. V dropped 2 bases and J dropped 8; count of bases not matched to a gene: 6.

The V gene is TRBV5-4, the J gene TRBJ2-5; 7 bases are a match to TRBD2. Trimming cost V 4 bases and J 3 bases; bases outside gene matches: 9. CDR1 is SGHNT and CDR2 is YYREEE in the germline V gene (reference sequence). The CDR3 totals 15 residues. This CDR3 reads CASSRSWGGKETQYF. The CDR3, as DNA: TGTGCCAGCAGCCGGAGTTGGGGAGGGAAAGAGACCCAGTACTTC.